The rows below give T cell receptor beta chains drawn from one sample of a study of blood T cell repertoires in COVID-19. The data were produced by immunoSEQ multiplex PCR, yet TCRdb's version contains in-frame clones alone and is incomplete. Of roughly 60,000 clones listed, about 88% were seen once; the top ten hold 8.5%. The sequenced sample consisted of peripheral blood. The receptor set was obtained from a man between 60 and 70 years old with active COVID-19. Each CDR3 is given with its conserved first and last residue. Fields, in order: J gene, CDR3 length, V gene, CDR3 protein.

>TRBJ1-3|15|TRBV19
CASSRGTGNGNTIYF
>TRBJ1-2|11|TRBV10-3
CAISEQGGYTF
>TRBJ1-5|12|TRBV6-6
CASSSPGQPQHF
>TRBJ2-3|14|TRBV2
CASSSRLAVYVQYF
>TRBJ1-3|15|TRBV4-1
CASSQQGLSGNTIYF
>TRBJ1-1|11|TRBV30
CAWAFIAEAFF
>TRBJ1-2|15|TRBV4-1
CASSHPQGAYYGYTF
>TRBJ2-7|13|TRBV27
CASSLGRGYEQYF
>TRBJ1-2|17|TRBV19
CASTGAGGIPSRSGYTF
>TRBJ1-3|16|TRBV7-6
CASSPAAGQDRNTIYF
>TRBJ2-7|12|TRBV12-3/TRBV12-4
CASSIQGTEQYF
>TRBJ2-5|17|TRBV15
CATSRYRGAMYQETQYF
>TRBJ2-1|13|TRBV12-3/TRBV12-4
CASSLNRRNEQFF
>TRBJ2-5|15|TRBV11-2
CASSLAWQGVETQYF
>TRBJ1-6|13|TRBV29-1
CSVATGFNSPLHF
>TRBJ2-7|13|TRBV5-1
CASSLASSYEQYF
>TRBJ1-1|13|TRBV27
CASGTGLRTEAFF
>TRBJ1-1|13|TRBV27
CASSLGMNTEAFF
>TRBJ2-7|13|TRBV30
CAWQQGRTYEQYF
>TRBJ2-2|14|TRBV2
CASSGTVNTGELFF
>TRBJ2-3|12|TRBV24-1
CATSSDTDTQYF
>TRBJ2-7|15|TRBV24-1
CATSDRTSETYEQYF
>TRBJ2-2|15|TRBV3-1/TRBV3-2
CASSQLGKGAGELFF
>TRBJ1-2|15|TRBV30
CAWSGQGLKNYGYTF
>TRBJ1-6|15|TRBV10-2
CASSFSGAGGSPLHF
>TRBJ2-5|17|TRBV11-2
CASSLNGLAGAQETQYF
>TRBJ2-2|14|TRBV25-1
CASNRGKYTGELFF
>TRBJ2-7|16|TRBV9
CASSPGLHHSSYEQYF
>TRBJ2-1|15|TRBV11-3
CASSLASGSLHEQFF
>TRBJ1-5|12|TRBV27
CASSRGTQPQHF
>TRBJ2-1|15|TRBV7-8
CASSLGGTRYNEQFF
>TRBJ2-1|16|TRBV9
CASSVSTSGRYNEQFF
>TRBJ2-5|14|TRBV11-2
CASSSTSGEETQYF
>TRBJ2-2|14|TRBV6-6
CASSPGHNTGELFF
>TRBJ2-3|15|TRBV10-3
CAISGLAGGADTQYF
>TRBJ2-5|15|TRBV18
CASSPGQGARETQYF
>TRBJ2-1|15|TRBV9
CASSVTGYVFDEQFF